This T cell receptor beta chain was recovered during a study of T cell responses to AZD1222 COVID-19 vaccine. Study-wide findings and caveats: Donors were largely white British and mainly female; clonal diversity was possibly underestimated.

Trimming took off 2 bases at V and 1 base at J, with 14 bases between the two ends. In germline, CDR1 is SGHTA, CDR2 FQGNSA. The CDR3 runs 16 residues. This table comes from immunoSEQ multiplex PCR, and its TCRdb copy is limited to in-frame clones, with some not included. Of more than 140,000 clones in the sample, about 91% were seen once. Comment on this clone: Its antigen remains unknown.

The sequenced sample was peripheral blood, obtained on day 0 of MenACWY control vaccination. This chain links TRBV7-2 with TRBJ2-5, with D perhaps TRBD2 (5 bases). This clonotype originated in an adult in good health. The DNA of the CDR3 is TGTGCCAGCAGCTTATCTGCTAGCAAAGGCCAAGAGACCCAGTACTTC. Translating it yields CASSLSASKGQETQYF. The whole variable domain, remainder taken from reference TRBV7-2 and TRBJ2-5, is GAGVSQSPSNKVTEKGKDVELRCDPISGHTALYWYRQSLGQGLEFLIYFQGNSAPDKSGLPSDRFSAERTGGSVSTLTIQRTQQEDSAVYLCASSLSASKGQETQYFGPGTRLLVL.